Listed below are T cell receptor beta chains from one sample, sequenced in a study of cytomegalovirus exposure and HLA in healthy donors. TCRdb's table, derived via immunoSEQ multiplex PCR, lists solely in-frame clones and lacks some. The sample gives some 130,000 clones, roughly 89% of which show up once; over 1% is in the top ten. Sequenced input: PBMCs. The receptors were sampled from a woman aged 18-29 years in good health and CMV-seronegative. Both conserved end residues are part of each CDR3. Fields, in order: D gene, J gene, V gene, clone size, CDR3 DNA, CDR3 protein. D genes are given only for firm matches. The listing skips clone size in some rows; elsewhere it reads once, few, many or a size class.

>-|TRBJ1-1|TRBV21-1|-
TGTGCCAGCAGCCCGGGACATCAAAACACTGAAGCTTTCTTT
CASSPGHQNTEAFF
>-|TRBJ1-5|TRBV4-1|-
TGCGCCAGCAGCCAAGTTGGGGGGTACGATCAGCCCCAGCATTTT
CASSQVGGYDQPQHF
>-|TRBJ2-1|TRBV5-1|-
TGCGCCAGCAGCTCAGGATACAATGAGCAGTTCTTC
CASSSGYNEQFF
>TRBD1|TRBJ1-4|TRBV29-1|-
TGCAGCGTTTGGGACAGAGATAATGAAAAACTGTTTTTT
CSVWDRDNEKLFF
>-|TRBJ2-3|TRBV6-6|once
TGTGCCAGCAGTTATCTCAAGAGCCTATACACAGATACGCAGTATTTT
CASSYLKSLYTDTQYF
>TRBD1|TRBJ2-7|TRBV6-1|-
TGTGCCAGCAGTGAAAGGACAGGGGACGACGAGCAGTACTTC
CASSERTGDDEQYF
>-|TRBJ1-3|TRBV2|-
TGTGCCAGCAGTGAAGAGAGGGGAAACACCATATATTTT
CASSEERGNTIYF
>-|TRBJ1-2|TRBV19|-
TGTGCCAGTAGTATAGATCAGTACGGGATCTCAGGCGTTAACTATGGCTACACCTTC
CASSIDQYGISGVNYGYTF
>TRBD1|TRBJ1-6|TRBV7-9|-
TGTGCCAGCAGCTTCGGGACAGGAGCTTCACCCCTCCACTTT
CASSFGTGASPLHF
>-|TRBJ1-2|TRBV11-2|-
TGTGCCAGCAGCTTAGGAATGGTAGCTGGCTACACCTTC
CASSLGMVAGYTF
>TRBD1|TRBJ1-4|TRBV11-2|-
TGTGCCAGCAGCACAGGGGGCGCAGGGAAAAAACTGTTTTTT
CASSTGGAGKKLFF
>-|TRBJ1-4|TRBV6-1|-
TGTGCCAGCAGTGAATTTTCTTCACAGATTTATGAAAAACTGTTTTTT
CASSEFSSQIYEKLFF
>-|TRBJ1-4|TRBV6-1|many
TGTGCCAGCAGTGAGGGAGGGGTTTTACGGGGTCTGTTTTTT
CASSEGGVLRGLFF
>TRBD1|TRBJ2-1|TRBV4-1|-
TGCGCCAGCAGCCAGGGGGAGACAGGGGGCCTCCGCTATGAGCAGTTCTTC
CASSQGETGGLRYEQFF
>TRBD1|TRBJ1-1|TRBV2|-
TGTGCCAGCAGTGAAGCCCACCCGGGACAGCCCATGAACACTGAAGCTTTCTTT
CASSEAHPGQPMNTEAFF
>TRBD1|TRBJ2-7|TRBV5-4|once
TGTGCCAGCAGCTTGGGGGGTGACAGGGGGATGAACGAGCAGTACTTC
CASSLGGDRGMNEQYF
>-|TRBJ2-3|TRBV6-1|-
TGTGCCAGCAGTGAAGCCGCAGATACGCAGTATTTT
CASSEAADTQYF
>TRBD1|TRBJ2-7|TRBV9|-
TGTGCCAGCAGCGTAAGTCAGGGGGCCTACGAGCAGTACTTC
CASSVSQGAYEQYF
>-|TRBJ2-3|TRBV10-1|-
TGCGCCAGCAGCCCTATGTACGGCACAGATACGCAGTATTTT
CASSPMYGTDTQYF
>-|TRBJ1-3|TRBV9|-
TGTGCCAGCAGCGTTGAGGGCTCTGGAAACACCATATATTTT
CASSVEGSGNTIYF
>-|TRBJ2-7|TRBV5-4|-
TGTGCCAGCAGCCCCTCGGGAACCACCTACGAGCAGTACTTC
CASSPSGTTYEQYF
>-|TRBJ1-4|TRBV5-1|-
TGCGCCAGCAGCTCCCTTGACGGGGGAGGTGAAAAACTGTTTTTT
CASSSLDGGGEKLFF
>TRBD1|TRBJ2-6|TRBV10-2|-
TGCGCCAGCAGGACATTGGGGACAGAGTACTCTGGGGCCAACGTCCTGACTTTC
CASRTLGTEYSGANVLTF
>-|TRBJ1-2|TRBV6-1|-
TGTGCCAGCAGTGAAGCGCTCTGGCAGGATGGCTACACCTTC
CASSEALWQDGYTF
>-|TRBJ1-2|TRBV18|-
TGTGCCAGCTCACCGCCCTTTAGAGCTAACTATGGCTACACCTTC
CASSPPFRANYGYTF
>-|TRBJ1-1|TRBV7-8|-
TGTGCCAGCAGCTGGTTAGTGAACACTGAAGCTTTCTTT
CASSWLVNTEAFF
>TRBD2|TRBJ2-1|TRBV27|once
TGTGCCAGCAGTTCCGAGAAGCGGGGGGGCAGATTTCAGTTCTTC
CASSSEKRGGRFQFF
>TRBD1|TRBJ2-7|TRBV6-6|once
TGTGCCAGCAATGGGGGGACAGGGGAAACCTACGAGCAGTACTTC
CASNGGTGETYEQYF
>TRBD1|TRBJ1-2|TRBV19|once
TGTGCCAGTAGGAGGGACAGCATTAACTATGGCTACACCTTC
CASRRDSINYGYTF
>-|TRBJ1-1|TRBV6-6|-
TGTGCCAGCAGTTACTCCGACAGCCCTGAAGCTTTCTTT
CASSYSDSPEAFF
>TRBD1|TRBJ1-2|TRBV5-1|-
TGCGCCAGCAGCCCCGGTGGGACAGGGGGCTCTAACTATGGCTACACCTTC
CASSPGGTGGSNYGYTF
>TRBD2|TRBJ2-1|TRBV6-5|-
TGTGCCAGCAGTTACTTCGCGGGGGGGCCTTACAATGAGCAGTTCTTC
CASSYFAGGPYNEQFF
>TRBD1|TRBJ1-1|TRBV27|-
TGTGCCAGCAGTTTAAACAGGGGGAACACTGAAGCTTTCTTT
CASSLNRGNTEAFF
>-|TRBJ1-4|TRBV5-1|-
TGCGCCAGCAGCTTGGCCCCAGGGATGGGTGAAAAACTGTTTTTT
CASSLAPGMGEKLFF
>-|TRBJ1-1|TRBV5-1|-
TGCGCCAGCAGCCCGCCCCGGGAAGGAGGGACTGAAGCTTTCTTT
CASSPPREGGTEAFF
>-|TRBJ1-1|TRBV4-2|-
TGTGCCAGCAGCCCGAAACAAAACAGGGTGAACACTGAAGCTTTCTTT
CASSPKQNRVNTEAFF
>TRBD1|TRBJ2-7|TRBV19|-
TGTGCCAGTAGTGTCTATCCGGGGACAGGGTTCGACGAGCAGTACTTC
CASSVYPGTGFDEQYF
>-|TRBJ1-1|TRBV2|-
TGTGCCAGCAGTATGGGGTGGGGCCTGGCGGACACTGAAGCTTTCTTT
CASSMGWGLADTEAFF
>TRBD1|TRBJ1-4|TRBV7-8|few
TGTGCCAGCAGCTCGGACAGGGGGGATCGAGGGCTGTTTTTT
CASSSDRGDRGLFF
>-|TRBJ1-2|TRBV6-1|-
TGTGCCAGCAGTTCTACGGACAAATCTGGCTACACCTTC
CASSSTDKSGYTF
>TRBD1|TRBJ1-1|TRBV4-1|few
TGCGCCAGCAGCCAAGGGACAGGCCTTGAAGCTTTCTTT
CASSQGTGLEAFF
>TRBD1|TRBJ1-2|TRBV9|-
TGTGCCAGCAGCGCCGCCCGACAGGGAAGCTATGGCTACACCTTC
CASSAARQGSYGYTF
>-|TRBJ2-7|TRBV7-8|few
TGTGCCAGCAGCTTAGCGTCACAGTACGAGCAGTACTTC
CASSLASQYEQYF
>TRBD1|TRBJ2-5|TRBV5-1|-
TGCGCCAGCAGCTCGGACAGGACTCATCGAGAGACCCAGTACTTC
CASSSDRTHRETQYF
>-|TRBJ1-4|TRBV7-9|-
TGTGCCAGCAGCTTAACCGGGAATAATGAAAAACTGTTTTTT
CASSLTGNNEKLFF
>-|TRBJ1-6|TRBV5-1|-
TGCGCCAGCAGCTTGGCACCGCGCTCACCCCTCCACTTT
CASSLAPRSPLHF
>TRBD2|TRBJ2-3|TRBV5-1|once
TGCGCCAGCAGCCCCGGACTAGTGACAGATACGCAGTATTTT
CASSPGLVTDTQYF
>TRBD1|TRBJ2-5|TRBV5-1|-
TGCGCCAGCAGCTTGTTAGGGACAGCACAAGAGACCCAGTACTTC
CASSLLGTAQETQYF
>-|TRBJ2-1|TRBV27|-
TGTGCCAGCAGTTCACGCGGGGCGTCGCGTGAGCAGTTCTTC
CASSSRGASREQFF
>-|TRBJ2-5|TRBV19|-
TGTGCCAGTAGTATTAGTTCTGAGACCCAGTACTTC
CASSISSETQYF
>-|TRBJ1-4|TRBV6-6|-
TGTGCCAGCCATTGGAGGACTAATGAAAAACTGTTTTTT
CASHWRTNEKLFF
>TRBD1|TRBJ2-5|TRBV29-1|-
TGCAGCGTCCCGCCGGGGACAGGGGGACAAGAGACCCAGTACTTC
CSVPPGTGGQETQYF
>-|TRBJ1-1|TRBV6-1|-
TGTGCCAGCACCGCTGGAGGGAGGAACACTGAAGCTTTCTTT
CASTAGGRNTEAFF
>-|TRBJ1-1|TRBV29-1|-
TGCAGCGTTGTTTCCCCTCTGAACACTGAAGCTTTCTTT
CSVVSPLNTEAFF